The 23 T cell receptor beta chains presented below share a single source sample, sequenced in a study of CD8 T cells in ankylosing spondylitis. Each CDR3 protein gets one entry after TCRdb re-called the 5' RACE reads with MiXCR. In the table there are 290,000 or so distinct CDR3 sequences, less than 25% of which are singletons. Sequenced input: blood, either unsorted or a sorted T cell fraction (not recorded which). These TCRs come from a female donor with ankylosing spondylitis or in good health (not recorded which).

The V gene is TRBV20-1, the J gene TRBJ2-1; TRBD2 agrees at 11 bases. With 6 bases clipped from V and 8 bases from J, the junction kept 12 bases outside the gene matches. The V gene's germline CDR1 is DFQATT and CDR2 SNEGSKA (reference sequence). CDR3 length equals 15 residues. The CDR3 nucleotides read TGCAGTGCCCTACAAACTAGCGGGAGCCGAGATGAGCAGTTCTTC. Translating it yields CSALQTSGSRDEQFF.

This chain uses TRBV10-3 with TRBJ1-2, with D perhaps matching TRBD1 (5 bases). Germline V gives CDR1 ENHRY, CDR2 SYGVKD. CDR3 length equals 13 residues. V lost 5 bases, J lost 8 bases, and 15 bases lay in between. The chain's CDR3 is CAISSRTRGGYTF. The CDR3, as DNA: TGTGCCATCAGTTCGAGGACAAGAGGGGGCTACACCTTC.

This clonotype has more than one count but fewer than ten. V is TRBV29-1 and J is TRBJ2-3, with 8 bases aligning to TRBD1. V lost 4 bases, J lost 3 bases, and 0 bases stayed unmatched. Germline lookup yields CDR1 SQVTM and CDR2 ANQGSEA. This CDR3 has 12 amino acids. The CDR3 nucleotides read TGCAGCGTTGGGGACAGGACAGATACGCAGTATTTT. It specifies CSVGDRTDTQYF.

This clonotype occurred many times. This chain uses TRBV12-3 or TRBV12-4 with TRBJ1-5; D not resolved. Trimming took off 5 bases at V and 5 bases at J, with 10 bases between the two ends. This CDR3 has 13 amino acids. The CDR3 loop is CASSLHGDQPQHF. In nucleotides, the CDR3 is TGTGCCAGCAGTCTCCATGGGGATCAGCCCCAGCATTTT.

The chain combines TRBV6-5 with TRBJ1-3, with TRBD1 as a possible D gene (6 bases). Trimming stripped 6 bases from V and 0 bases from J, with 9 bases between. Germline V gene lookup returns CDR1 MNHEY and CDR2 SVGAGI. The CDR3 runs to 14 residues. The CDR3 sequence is CASSYRDSGNTIYF. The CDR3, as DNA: TGTGCCAGCAGCTACAGGGACTCTGGAAACACCATATATTTT.

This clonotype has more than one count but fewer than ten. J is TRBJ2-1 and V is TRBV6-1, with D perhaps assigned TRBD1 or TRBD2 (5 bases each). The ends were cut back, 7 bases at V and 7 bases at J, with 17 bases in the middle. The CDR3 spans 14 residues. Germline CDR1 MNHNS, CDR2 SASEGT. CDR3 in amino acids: CASTPGRLRNEQFF. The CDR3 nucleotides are TGTGCCAGCACTCCGGGACGGCTTAGGAATGAGCAGTTCTTC.

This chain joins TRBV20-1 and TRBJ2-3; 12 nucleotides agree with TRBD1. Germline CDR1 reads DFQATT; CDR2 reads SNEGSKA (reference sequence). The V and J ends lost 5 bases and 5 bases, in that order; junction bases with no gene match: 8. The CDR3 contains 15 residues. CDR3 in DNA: TGCAGTGCTTCTCTCCGGGACAGGGGGCGAGATACGCAGTATTTT. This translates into CSASLRDRGRDTQYF.

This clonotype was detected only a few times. CDR3 nucleotide sequence: TGTGCCAGCAGCTCACAGCCCGCCTACGAGCAGTACTTC. It codes for CASSSQPAYEQYF. The genes are TRBV7-9 and TRBJ2-7; D remains ambiguous. CDR3 size: 13 residues. Trimming cost V 4 bases and J 2 bases, with 9 bases left between them. Germline CDR1 reads SEHNR; CDR2 reads FQNEAQ (reference sequence).

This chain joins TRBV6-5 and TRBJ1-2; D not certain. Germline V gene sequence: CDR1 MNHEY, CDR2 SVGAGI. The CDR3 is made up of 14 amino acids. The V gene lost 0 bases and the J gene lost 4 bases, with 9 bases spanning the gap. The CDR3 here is CASSYSRGVYGYTF. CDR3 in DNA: TGTGCCAGCAGTTACTCGAGAGGCGTCTATGGCTACACCTTC.

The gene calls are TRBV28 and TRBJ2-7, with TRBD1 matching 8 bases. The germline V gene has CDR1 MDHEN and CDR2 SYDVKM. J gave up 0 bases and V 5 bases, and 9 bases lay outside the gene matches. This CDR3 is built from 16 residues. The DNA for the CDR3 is TGTGCCAGCAGTAATCCGGGACAGGCGAGCTCCTACGAGCAGTACTTC. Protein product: CASSNPGQASSYEQYF.

CDR3 in DNA: TGTGCCAGCAGCTTCGAACACATAGCGGGAGGTGAAGTGCGAGGGTGGTTCTTC. This encodes CASSFEHIAGGEVRGWFF. V usage is TRBV11-2 and J usage is TRBJ2-1, with TRBD2 matching 10 bases. Germline CDR1 reads SGHAT; CDR2 reads FQNNGV. The CDR3 runs 18 residues. Trimming cost V 3 bases and J 15 bases; bases outside gene matches: 23.

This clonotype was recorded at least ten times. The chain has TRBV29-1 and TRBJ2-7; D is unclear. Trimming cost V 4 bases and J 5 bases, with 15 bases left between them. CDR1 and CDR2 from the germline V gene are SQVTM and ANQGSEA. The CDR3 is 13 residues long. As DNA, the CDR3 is TGCAGCGTTGGTGTCCGGGCCGAGGACGAGCAGTACTTC. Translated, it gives CSVGVRAEDEQYF.

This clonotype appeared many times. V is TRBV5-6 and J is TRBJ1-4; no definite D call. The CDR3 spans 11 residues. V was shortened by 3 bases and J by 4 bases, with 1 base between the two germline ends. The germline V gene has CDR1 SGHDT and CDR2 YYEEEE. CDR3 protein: CASSYNEKLFF. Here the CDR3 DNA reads TGTGCCAGCAGCTATAATGAAAAACTGTTTTTT.

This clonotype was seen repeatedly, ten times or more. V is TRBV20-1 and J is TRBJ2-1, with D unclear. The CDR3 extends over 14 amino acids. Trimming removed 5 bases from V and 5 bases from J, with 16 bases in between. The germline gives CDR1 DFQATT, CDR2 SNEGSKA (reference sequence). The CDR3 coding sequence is TGCAGTGCTTCCAACCCGCGAAGGAACAATGAGCAGTTCTTC. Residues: CSASNPRRNNEQFF.

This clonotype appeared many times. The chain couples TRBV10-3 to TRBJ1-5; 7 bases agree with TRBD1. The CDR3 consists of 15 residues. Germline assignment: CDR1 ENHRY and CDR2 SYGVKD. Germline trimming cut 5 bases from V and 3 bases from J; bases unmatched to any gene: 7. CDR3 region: CAISNRDRDNQPQHF. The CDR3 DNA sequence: TGTGCCATCAGTAACCGGGACAGAGACAATCAGCCCCAGCATTTT.

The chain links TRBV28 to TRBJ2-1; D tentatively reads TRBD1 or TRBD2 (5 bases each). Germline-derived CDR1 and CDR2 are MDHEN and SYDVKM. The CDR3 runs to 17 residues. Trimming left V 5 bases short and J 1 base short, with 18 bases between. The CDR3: CASSTNGAGGSYNEQFF. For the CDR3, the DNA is TGTGCCAGCAGTACCAACGGGGCGGGTGGGTCCTACAATGAGCAGTTCTTC.

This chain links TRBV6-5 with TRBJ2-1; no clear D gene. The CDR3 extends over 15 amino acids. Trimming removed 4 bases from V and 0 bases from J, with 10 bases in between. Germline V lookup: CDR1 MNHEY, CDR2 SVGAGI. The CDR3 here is CASSSTAGSYNEQFF. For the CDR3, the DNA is TGTGCCAGCAGTTCGACCGCCGGCTCCTACAATGAGCAGTTCTTC.

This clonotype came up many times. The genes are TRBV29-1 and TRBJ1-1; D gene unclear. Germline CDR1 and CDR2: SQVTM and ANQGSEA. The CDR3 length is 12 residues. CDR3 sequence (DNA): TGCCCACAACCGGGTGAGGACACTGAAGCTTTCTTT. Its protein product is CPQPGEDTEAFF.

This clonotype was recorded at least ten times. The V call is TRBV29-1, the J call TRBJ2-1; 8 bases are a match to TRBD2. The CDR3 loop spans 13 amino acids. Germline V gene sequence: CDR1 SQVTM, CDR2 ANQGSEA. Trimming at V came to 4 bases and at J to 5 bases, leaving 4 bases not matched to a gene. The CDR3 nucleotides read TGCAGCGTTGGGAGCGGGGGAAACAATGAGCAGTTCTTC. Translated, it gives CSVGSGGNNEQFF.

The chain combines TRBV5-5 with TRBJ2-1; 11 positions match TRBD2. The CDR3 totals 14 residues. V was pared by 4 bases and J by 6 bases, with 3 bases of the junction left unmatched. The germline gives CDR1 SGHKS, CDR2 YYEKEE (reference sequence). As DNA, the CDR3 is TGTGCCAGCAGCGGGACTAGCGGAACCAATGAGCAGTTCTTC. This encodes CASSGTSGTNEQFF.

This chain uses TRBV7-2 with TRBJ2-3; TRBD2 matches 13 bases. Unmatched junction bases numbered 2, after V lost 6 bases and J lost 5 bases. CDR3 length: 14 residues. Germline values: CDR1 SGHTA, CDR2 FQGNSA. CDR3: CASRLAGGIDTQYF. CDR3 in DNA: TGTGCCAGCAGACTAGCGGGAGGGATAGATACGCAGTATTTT.

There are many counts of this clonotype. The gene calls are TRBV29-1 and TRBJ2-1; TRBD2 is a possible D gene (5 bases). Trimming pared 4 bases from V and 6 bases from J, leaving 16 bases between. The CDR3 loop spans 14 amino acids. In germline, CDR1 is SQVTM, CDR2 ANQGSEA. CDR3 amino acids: CSVGGGSPGNEQFF. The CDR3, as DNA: TGCAGCGTTGGTGGCGGGTCTCCTGGCAATGAGCAGTTCTTC.

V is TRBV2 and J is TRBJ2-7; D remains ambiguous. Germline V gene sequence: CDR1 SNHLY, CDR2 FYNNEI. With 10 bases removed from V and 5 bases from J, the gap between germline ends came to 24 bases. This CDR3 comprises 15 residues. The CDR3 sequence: CAIRLVRLSLHEQYF. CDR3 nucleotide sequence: TGTGCCATACGGCTTGTGCGGTTGAGTCTCCACGAGCAGTACTTC.